A single T cell receptor beta chain is shown here with its context. The CDR3 extends over 15 amino acids. V shed 4 bases and J 3 bases; nucleotides not matched to a gene: 3. CDR1 MDHEN and CDR2 SYDVKM come from the germline V gene. This entry is derived from a study of blood T cell repertoires in COVID-19. Study-level information: Symptom resolution, clearance, or two negative PCRs marked donors in Cohort 3 as recovered.

Assay used: immunoSEQ multiplex PCR; TCRdb lists only in-frame clones, some missing. The table includes approximately 200,000 clones, around 86% detected once. This receptor was taken from a man aged 30-40 years in a cohort exposed to, infected with or recovered from COVID-19 (not recorded which). Sample: PBMCs or T cells enriched from blood (not recorded which). The V and J genes are TRBV28 and TRBJ2-6; 7 positions match TRBD1. In nucleotides, the CDR3 is TGTGCCAGCAGTTCGACAGGGTATGGGGCCAACGTCCTGACTTTC. Encoded protein: CASSSTGYGANVLTF.